This is a list of T cell receptor beta chains from one sample in a study of beta chain features in type 1 diabetes. Here immunoSEQ multiplex PCR was the method, and the copy in TCRdb shows in-frame clones only, minus some. Of 900,000 or so clones listed, roughly 16% were seen once; the top ten hold about 0.02%. Sequenced sample: naive CD4+ T cells from blood. Receptors were obtained from a woman in her late teens or twenties in good health. Both conserved end residues are part of each CDR3. Fields, in order: D gene, CDR3 length, V gene, J gene, clone size, CDR3 protein, CDR3 DNA. D genes are given only for firm matches. Where a row states a size, it is once, few, many or the class of an expanded clone; other rows omit it.

D gene: NA
CDR3 length: 11
V gene: TRBV7-2
J gene: TRBJ2-1
clone size: NA
CDR3 protein: CASSPLQQQFF
CDR3 DNA: TGTGCCAGCAGCCCACTCCAGCAGCAGTTCTTC

D gene: NA
CDR3 length: 12
V gene: TRBV5-1
J gene: TRBJ2-3
clone size: few
CDR3 protein: CASSPDTDTQYF
CDR3 DNA: TGCGCCAGCAGCCCGGACACAGATACGCAGTATTTT

D gene: TRBD2
CDR3 length: 16
V gene: TRBV11-2
J gene: TRBJ2-1
clone size: few
CDR3 protein: CASSVTSGRAYNEQFF
CDR3 DNA: TGTGCCAGCAGCGTTACTAGCGGGAGGGCCTACAATGAGCAGTTCTTC

D gene: NA
CDR3 length: 12
V gene: TRBV7-9
J gene: TRBJ2-5
clone size: NA
CDR3 protein: CASSFYKETQYF
CDR3 DNA: TGTGCCAGCAGCTTTTATAAAGAGACCCAGTACTTC

D gene: NA
CDR3 length: 15
V gene: TRBV7-2
J gene: TRBJ1-1
clone size: NA
CDR3 protein: CASSPDLVLNTEAFF
CDR3 DNA: TGTGCCAGCAGCCCCGACCTGGTCCTGAACACTGAAGCTTTCTTT

D gene: TRBD1
CDR3 length: 16
V gene: TRBV6-6
J gene: TRBJ2-7
clone size: NA
CDR3 protein: CASSYSGTGGSYEQYF
CDR3 DNA: TGTGCCAGCAGTTACTCTGGGACAGGGGGTAGTTACGAGCAGTACTTC

D gene: NA
CDR3 length: 14
V gene: TRBV11-2
J gene: TRBJ2-7
clone size: few
CDR3 protein: CASSLGDFSYEQYF
CDR3 DNA: TGTGCCAGCAGCTTAGGGGATTTCTCCTACGAGCAGTACTTC

D gene: NA
CDR3 length: 14
V gene: TRBV7-2
J gene: TRBJ2-5
clone size: few
CDR3 protein: CASSPQGSRETQYF
CDR3 DNA: TGTGCCAGCAGCCCACAGGGTTCGAGGGAGACCCAGTACTTC

D gene: NA
CDR3 length: 14
V gene: TRBV7-9
J gene: TRBJ2-1
clone size: few
CDR3 protein: CASEGGTPGNEQFF
CDR3 DNA: TGTGCCAGCGAGGGGGGGACACCTGGCAATGAGCAGTTCTTC

D gene: TRBD1
CDR3 length: 16
V gene: TRBV7-2
J gene: TRBJ1-1
clone size: NA
CDR3 protein: CASSQDFTQGAPEAFF
CDR3 DNA: TGTGCCAGCAGCCAGGATTTCACGCAGGGGGCGCCTGAAGCTTTCTTT

D gene: NA
CDR3 length: 14
V gene: TRBV7-2
J gene: TRBJ1-5
clone size: few
CDR3 protein: CASSLGRWNQPQHF
CDR3 DNA: TGTGCCAGCAGCTTAGGCCGGTGGAATCAGCCCCAGCATTTT

D gene: TRBD1
CDR3 length: 14
V gene: TRBV7-9
J gene: TRBJ2-7
clone size: NA
CDR3 protein: CASSLNGQVYEQYF
CDR3 DNA: TGTGCCAGCAGCTTAAACGGACAGGTCTACGAGCAGTACTTC

D gene: NA
CDR3 length: 16
V gene: TRBV29-1
J gene: TRBJ2-6
clone size: few
CDR3 protein: CSVGDAALSGANVLTF
CDR3 DNA: TGCAGCGTTGGGGACGCTGCCCTTTCTGGGGCCAACGTCCTGACTTTC

D gene: TRBD2
CDR3 length: 15
V gene: TRBV29-1
J gene: TRBJ2-3
clone size: few
CDR3 protein: CSVAGLAGRSDTQYF
CDR3 DNA: TGCAGCGTTGCCGGACTAGCGGGACGGTCGGATACGCAGTATTTT

D gene: TRBD1
CDR3 length: 14
V gene: TRBV28
J gene: TRBJ1-1
clone size: NA
CDR3 protein: CASITRGDRGRAFF
CDR3 DNA: TGTGCCAGCATTACAAGGGGGGACAGGGGAAGAGCTTTCTTT

D gene: TRBD1
CDR3 length: 14
V gene: TRBV5-4
J gene: TRBJ2-7
clone size: NA
CDR3 protein: CASSPGDRVYEQYF
CDR3 DNA: TGTGCCAGCAGCCCCGGGGACAGGGTCTACGAGCAGTACTTC

D gene: TRBD1
CDR3 length: 17
V gene: TRBV4-3
J gene: TRBJ1-1
clone size: few
CDR3 protein: CASSQDLTGAPNTEAFF
CDR3 DNA: TGCGCCAGCAGCCAAGATCTCACAGGGGCCCCGAACACTGAAGCTTTCTTT

D gene: NA
CDR3 length: 15
V gene: TRBV25-1
J gene: TRBJ1-4
clone size: few
CDR3 protein: CASSEPGAGGEKLFF
CDR3 DNA: TGTGCCAGCAGTGAACCCGGGGCCGGGGGCGAAAAACTGTTTTTT

D gene: NA
CDR3 length: 18
V gene: TRBV23-1
J gene: TRBJ1-2
clone size: few
CDR3 protein: CASSHPRRGSTPYYGYTF
CDR3 DNA: TGCGCCAGCAGTCATCCCAGGAGGGGCAGCACACCCTACTATGGCTACACCTTC

D gene: NA
CDR3 length: 15
V gene: TRBV4-3
J gene: TRBJ2-7
clone size: NA
CDR3 protein: CASSQDLRDSYEQYF
CDR3 DNA: TGCGCCAGCAGCCAAGATCTTAGAGACTCCTACGAGCAGTACTTC

D gene: NA
CDR3 length: 15
V gene: TRBV11-2
J gene: TRBJ1-1
clone size: few
CDR3 protein: CASSLLRSVGTEAFF
CDR3 DNA: TGTGCCAGCAGCCTTCTCCGTTCAGTCGGAACTGAAGCTTTCTTT

D gene: TRBD2
CDR3 length: 17
V gene: TRBV5-4
J gene: TRBJ2-6
clone size: NA
CDR3 protein: CASSQEVGTSGRAVLTF
CDR3 DNA: TGTGCCAGCAGCCAAGAGGTTGGGACTAGCGGGAGGGCCGTCCTGACTTTC

D gene: NA
CDR3 length: 11
V gene: TRBV28
J gene: TRBJ2-3
clone size: NA
CDR3 protein: CASSPRDTQYF
CDR3 DNA: TGTGCCAGCAGTCCCCGGGATACGCAGTATTTT

D gene: NA
CDR3 length: 17
V gene: TRBV21-1
J gene: TRBJ2-7
clone size: many
CDR3 protein: CASSKAGLAAFSYEQYF
CDR3 DNA: TGTGCCAGCAGCAAAGCGGGTCTAGCGGCCTTCTCCTACGAGCAGTACTTC

D gene: NA
CDR3 length: 13
V gene: TRBV7-2
J gene: TRBJ2-1
clone size: NA
CDR3 protein: CASSLAIGNEQFF
CDR3 DNA: TGTGCCAGCAGCTTAGCGATAGGCAATGAGCAGTTCTTC

D gene: TRBD2
CDR3 length: 14
V gene: TRBV18
J gene: TRBJ2-1
clone size: few
CDR3 protein: CASSSGRARNEQFF
CDR3 DNA: TGTGCCAGCTCAAGCGGGAGGGCCCGGAATGAGCAGTTCTTC

D gene: NA
CDR3 length: 14
V gene: TRBV7-2
J gene: TRBJ2-6
clone size: many
CDR3 protein: CASSLVSGANVLTF
CDR3 DNA: TGTGCCAGCAGCTTAGTCTCTGGGGCCAACGTCCTGACTTTC

D gene: TRBD2
CDR3 length: 13
V gene: TRBV27
J gene: TRBJ2-3
clone size: once
CDR3 protein: CASTTSGRDTQYF
CDR3 DNA: TGTGCCAGCACAACTAGCGGGAGGGATACGCAGTATTTT

D gene: NA
CDR3 length: 15
V gene: TRBV28
J gene: TRBJ2-1
clone size: few
CDR3 protein: CASSLIGPPYNEQFF
CDR3 DNA: TGTGCCAGCAGTTTGATCGGGCCCCCCTACAATGAGCAGTTCTTC

D gene: NA
CDR3 length: 11
V gene: TRBV20-1
J gene: TRBJ2-7
clone size: NA
CDR3 protein: CSARASDKQYF
CDR3 DNA: TGCAGTGCACGGGCTAGCGATAAGCAGTACTTC

D gene: TRBD2
CDR3 length: 16
V gene: TRBV2
J gene: TRBJ2-2
clone size: NA
CDR3 protein: CASRIRGRANTGELFF
CDR3 DNA: TGTGCCAGCAGGATTAGAGGGAGGGCGAACACCGGGGAGCTGTTTTTT

D gene: NA
CDR3 length: 14
V gene: TRBV9
J gene: TRBJ2-2
clone size: NA
CDR3 protein: CASRTGTQTGELFF
CDR3 DNA: TGTGCCAGCAGGACCGGGACCCAAACCGGGGAGCTGTTTTTT

D gene: NA
CDR3 length: 16
V gene: TRBV18
J gene: TRBJ1-5
clone size: NA
CDR3 protein: CASSPYERGGNQPQHF
CDR3 DNA: TGTGCCAGCTCACCATATGAACGGGGCGGTAATCAGCCCCAGCATTTT

D gene: TRBD1
CDR3 length: 16
V gene: TRBV27
J gene: TRBJ2-7
clone size: NA
CDR3 protein: CASSRRHGTASYEQYF
CDR3 DNA: TGTGCCAGCAGTCGCCGACATGGGACAGCTTCCTACGAGCAGTACTTC

D gene: NA
CDR3 length: 18
V gene: TRBV11-2
J gene: TRBJ2-5
clone size: NA
CDR3 protein: CASSRRRLGPELAETQYF
CDR3 DNA: TGTGCCAGCAGCCGCCGGCGGTTGGGACCAGAGTTAGCAGAGACCCAGTACTTC

D gene: NA
CDR3 length: 12
V gene: TRBV28
J gene: TRBJ1-5
clone size: few
CDR3 protein: CASNRVNQPQHF
CDR3 DNA: TGTGCCAGCAACAGGGTAAATCAGCCCCAGCATTTT

D gene: TRBD1
CDR3 length: 14
V gene: TRBV11-2
J gene: TRBJ1-2
clone size: NA
CDR3 protein: CASSLDRGSYGYTF
CDR3 DNA: TGTGCCAGCAGCCTTGACAGGGGATCTTATGGCTACACCTTC

D gene: NA
CDR3 length: 15
V gene: TRBV5-1
J gene: TRBJ1-5
clone size: NA
CDR3 protein: CASPLTCPSNQPQHF
CDR3 DNA: TGCGCCAGCCCATTGACCTGTCCTAGCAATCAGCCCCAGCATTTT

D gene: TRBD1
CDR3 length: 16
V gene: TRBV6-6
J gene: TRBJ2-5
clone size: NA
CDR3 protein: CASSYWGQGSQETQYF
CDR3 DNA: TGTGCCAGCAGTTATTGGGGACAGGGGTCGCAAGAGACCCAGTACTTC

D gene: NA
CDR3 length: 13
V gene: TRBV4-1
J gene: TRBJ2-5
clone size: NA
CDR3 protein: CASSWDGVGTQYF
CDR3 DNA: TGCGCCAGCAGTTGGGACGGTGTGGGGACCCAGTACTTC

D gene: NA
CDR3 length: 14
V gene: TRBV5-4
J gene: TRBJ2-3
clone size: few
CDR3 protein: CASSWGAGTDTQYF
CDR3 DNA: TGTGCCAGCAGCTGGGGGGCGGGCACAGATACGCAGTATTTT

D gene: NA
CDR3 length: 16
V gene: TRBV11-3
J gene: TRBJ2-1
clone size: NA
CDR3 protein: CASSLSGTGRYNEQFF
CDR3 DNA: TGTGCCAGCAGCTTATCGGGTACTGGAAGGTACAATGAGCAGTTCTTC

D gene: TRBD1
CDR3 length: 14
V gene: TRBV27
J gene: TRBJ1-4
clone size: NA
CDR3 protein: CASSQDRVLGKLFF
CDR3 DNA: TGTGCCAGCAGTCAAGACAGGGTCTTAGGAAAACTGTTTTTT

D gene: TRBD1
CDR3 length: 16
V gene: TRBV7-8
J gene: TRBJ1-4
clone size: NA
CDR3 protein: CASSSNRGPNNEKLFF
CDR3 DNA: TGTGCCAGCAGCTCAAACAGGGGCCCAAACAATGAAAAACTGTTTTTT

D gene: NA
CDR3 length: 14
V gene: TRBV18
J gene: TRBJ1-5
clone size: NA
CDR3 protein: CASSPLEANQPQHF
CDR3 DNA: TGTGCCAGCTCACCATTGGAGGCCAATCAGCCCCAGCATTTT